This T cell receptor beta chain originates from a study of blood T cell repertoires in COVID-19. Among Cohort 3 donors, those recovered had two negative PCRs, clearance, or symptom resolution. Germline V gives CDR1 GTSNPN, CDR2 SVGIG (reference sequence). The V and J ends lost 0 bases and 10 bases respectively, with 13 bases between them. The CDR3 extends over 14 amino acids. The repertoire was sequenced with immunoSEQ multiplex PCR; TCRdb's copy has only in-frame clones and lacks some. The sample records fewer than 350,000 clones, 70% to 90% being singletons. Specimen: PBMCs or T cells enriched from blood (not recorded which). The source is a middle-aged woman who had recovered from COVID-19. This chain links TRBV30 with TRBJ1-6; D is uncertain. The CDR3 sequence: CAWSVPRLKSPLHF. The CDR3 bases are TGTGCCTGGAGTGTCCCCAGGCTGAAGTCACCCCTCCACTTT.